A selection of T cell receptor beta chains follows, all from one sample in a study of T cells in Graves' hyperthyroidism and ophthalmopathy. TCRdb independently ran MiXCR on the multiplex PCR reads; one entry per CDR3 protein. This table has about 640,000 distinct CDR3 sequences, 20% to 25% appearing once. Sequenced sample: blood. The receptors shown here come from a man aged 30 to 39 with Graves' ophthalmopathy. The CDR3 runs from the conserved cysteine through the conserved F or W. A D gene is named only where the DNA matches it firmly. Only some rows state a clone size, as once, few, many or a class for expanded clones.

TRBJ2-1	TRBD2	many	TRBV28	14	CASSWTSPNNEQFF	TGTGCCAGCTCCTGGACTAGCCCAAACAATGAGCAGTTCTTC
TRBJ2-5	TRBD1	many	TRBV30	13	CAWSRDSQETQYF	TGTGCCTGGTCCCGGGACAGCCAAGAGACCCAGTACTTC
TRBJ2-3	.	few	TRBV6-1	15	CASSEHLTSTDTQYF	TGTGCCAGCAGTGAACACTTGACTAGCACAGATACGCAGTATTTT
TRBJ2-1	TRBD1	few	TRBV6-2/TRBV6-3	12	CASSPRGSEQFF	TGTGCCAGCAGTCCCAGGGGGAGTGAGCAGTTCTTC
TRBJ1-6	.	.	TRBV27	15	CASSFGPSVRSPLHF	TGTGCCAGCAGTTTCGGCCCTTCGGTGCGGTCACCCCTCCACTTT
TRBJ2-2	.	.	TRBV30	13	CAWSVLVGGELFF	TGTGCCTGGAGTGTTTTGGTGGGAGGGGAGCTGTTTTTT
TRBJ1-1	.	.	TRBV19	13	CASSNLGNTEAFF	TGTGCCAGTAGCAACCTCGGTAACACTGAAGCTTTCTTT
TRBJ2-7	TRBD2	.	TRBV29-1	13	CSAGLAGEYEQYF	TGCAGCGCGGGACTAGCGGGAGAGTACGAGCAGTACTTC
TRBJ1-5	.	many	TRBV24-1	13	CATSDFGQTAQHF	TGTGCCACCAGTGATTTTGGCCAAACGGCCCAGCATTTT
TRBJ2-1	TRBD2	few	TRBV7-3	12	CASSLASGEQFF	TGTGCCAGCAGCTTAGCTAGCGGGGAGCAGTTCTTC
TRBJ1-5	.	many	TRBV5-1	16	CASSLAPQQGNQPQHF	TGCGCCAGCAGCTTGGCCCCCCAGCAGGGCAATCAGCCCCAGCATTTT
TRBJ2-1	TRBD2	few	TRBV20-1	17	CSARGGKLAGGIGEQFF	TGCAGTGCTAGAGGGGGTAAACTAGCGGGAGGGATCGGTGAGCAGTTCTTC
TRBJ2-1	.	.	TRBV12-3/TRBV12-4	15	CASSLPQSSYNEQFF	TGTGCCAGCAGTTTACCCCAAAGCTCCTACAATGAGCAGTTCTTC
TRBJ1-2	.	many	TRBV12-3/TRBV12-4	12	CASSTFDYGYTF	TGTGCCAGCAGTACTTTTGACTATGGCTACACCTTC